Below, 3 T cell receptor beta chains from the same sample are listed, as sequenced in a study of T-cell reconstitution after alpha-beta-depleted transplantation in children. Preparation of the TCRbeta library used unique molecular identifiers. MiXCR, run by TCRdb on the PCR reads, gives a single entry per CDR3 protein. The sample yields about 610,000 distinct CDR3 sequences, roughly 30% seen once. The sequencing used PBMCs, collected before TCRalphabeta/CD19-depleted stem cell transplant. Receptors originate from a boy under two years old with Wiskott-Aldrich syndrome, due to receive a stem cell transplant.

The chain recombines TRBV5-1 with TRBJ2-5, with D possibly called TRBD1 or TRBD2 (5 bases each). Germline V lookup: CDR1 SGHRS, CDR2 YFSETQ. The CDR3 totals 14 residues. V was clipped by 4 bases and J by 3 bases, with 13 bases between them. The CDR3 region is CASSGMGTEETQYF. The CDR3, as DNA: TGCGCCAGCAGCGGAATGGGGACCGAAGAGACCCAGTACTTC.

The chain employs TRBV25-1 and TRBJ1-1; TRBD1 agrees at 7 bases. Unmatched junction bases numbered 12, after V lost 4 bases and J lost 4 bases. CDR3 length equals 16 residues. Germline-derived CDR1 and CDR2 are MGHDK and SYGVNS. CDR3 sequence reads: CASSGTLVQGGTEAFF. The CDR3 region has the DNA TGTGCCAGCAGTGGGACACTGGTTCAGGGGGGCACTGAAGCTTTCTTT.

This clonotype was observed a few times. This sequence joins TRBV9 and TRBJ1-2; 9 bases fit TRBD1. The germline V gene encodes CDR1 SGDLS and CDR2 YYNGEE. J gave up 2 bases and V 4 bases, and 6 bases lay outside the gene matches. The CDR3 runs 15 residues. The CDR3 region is CASSQNRGQNYGYTF. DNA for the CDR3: TGTGCCAGCAGCCAAAACAGGGGGCAGAACTATGGCTACACCTTC.